The 4 T cell receptor beta chains below all came from one sample that was sequenced in a study of naive and memory T cell subsets. The beta constant-region primer was an equimolar mix of two oligonucleotides covering TRBC1 and TRBC2. One entry per CDR3 protein results from TCRdb running MiXCR on the UMI-ligation and nested PCR reads. This sample has 70,000 to 95,000 distinct CDR3 sequences; about 7% occur once, and the top ten carry about 1.6%. What was sequenced was central memory CD4+ T cells from blood. Receptors were obtained from a human donor in good health.

V usage is TRBV20-1 and J usage is TRBJ2-1; 8 bases line up with TRBD2. The CDR3 extends over 16 amino acids. Unmatched junction bases numbered 12, after V lost 1 base and J lost 7 bases. Germline CDR1 and CDR2: DFQATT and SNEGSKA (reference sequence). In nucleotides, the CDR3 is TGCAGTGCTAGAGGCGCTAGCGGGTGGGGGGGGAATGAGCAGTTCTTC. This sequence encodes CSARGASGWGGNEQFF.

At least ten counts were recorded for this clonotype. The chain has TRBV7-2 and TRBJ1-2; no firm D call. V shed 6 bases and J shed 0 bases, with 8 bases lying between them. CDR3 length equals 13 residues. Looked up from germline, CDR1 is SGHTA and CDR2 is FQGNSA. The CDR3 bases are TGTGCCAGCAGTCCCGACACTAACTATGGCTACACCTTC. This sequence encodes CASSPDTNYGYTF. The complete variable domain, with remaining parts taken from reference TRBV7-2 and TRBJ1-2, reads GAGVSQSPSNKVTEKGKDVELRCDPISGHTALYWYRQSLGQGLEFLIYFQGNSAPDKSGLPSDRFSAERTGGSVSTLTIQRTQQEDSAVYLCASSPDTNYGYTFGSGTRLTVV.

This clonotype was found a few times. This sequence joins TRBV12-3 or TRBV12-4 and TRBJ2-2; D is uncertain. This CDR3 has 14 residues. The germline V and J ends were trimmed by 2 bases and 2 bases, with 6 bases remaining between them. For the CDR3, the DNA is TGTGCCAGCAGTTTACACCCCAACACCGGGGAGCTGTTTTTT. It specifies CASSLHPNTGELFF.

This clonotype was seen a handful of times. V is TRBV6-2 or TRBV6-3 and J is TRBJ1-1; D remains unclear. Deletions cut 6 bases from V and 0 bases from J, with 11 bases between. The CDR3 is 14 residues long. Germline CDR1 and CDR2: MNHEY and SVGEGT. The CDR3 sequence is CASRMGVLNTEAFF. The CDR3, as DNA: TGTGCCAGCAGAATGGGCGTACTGAACACTGAAGCTTTCTTT.